Each of the 3 T cell receptor beta chains below was sequenced from the same sample in a study of T cell responses to AZD1222 COVID-19 vaccine. Sequencing used immunoSEQ multiplex PCR; TCRdb keeps in-frame clones, though not all of them. The sample includes 100,000 or so clones, around 87% of them seen just once. Sample: peripheral blood, taken on day 0 of MenACWY control vaccination. The receptors were gathered from an adult in good health.

The chain is built from TRBV18 and TRBJ1-1; D is unclear. Germline CDR1 is KGHSH and CDR2 is LQKENI. Trimming left V 1 base short and J 1 base short, with 4 bases between. The CDR3 is 13 amino acids. CDR3 residues: CASSPLGNTEAFF. The DNA for the CDR3 is TGTGCCAGCTCACCACTGGGGAACACTGAAGCTTTCTTT.

The CDR3, as DNA: TGTGCCAGCACCCACGGTGGCAGGGGAGGCTACAATGAGCAGTTCTTC. Translation gives CASTHGGRGGYNEQFF. The chain recombines TRBV5-4 with TRBJ2-1, with D perhaps assigned TRBD1 or TRBD2 (6 bases each). Germline CDR1 reads SGHNT; CDR2 reads YYREEE (reference sequence). The CDR3 contains 16 residues. Trimming left V 6 bases short and J 3 bases short, with 19 bases between.

The rearrangement uses TRBV7-2 and TRBJ1-5; D uncertain. The V end lost 1 base, the J end lost 5 bases, and 12 bases lay between the germline ends. CDR3 length: 15 residues. Germline lookup yields CDR1 SGHTA and CDR2 FQGNSA. CDR3 sequence (DNA): TGTGCCAGCAGCTTAGAGATTTCAGCATATCAGCCCCAGCATTTT. Translated: CASSLEISAYQPQHF.